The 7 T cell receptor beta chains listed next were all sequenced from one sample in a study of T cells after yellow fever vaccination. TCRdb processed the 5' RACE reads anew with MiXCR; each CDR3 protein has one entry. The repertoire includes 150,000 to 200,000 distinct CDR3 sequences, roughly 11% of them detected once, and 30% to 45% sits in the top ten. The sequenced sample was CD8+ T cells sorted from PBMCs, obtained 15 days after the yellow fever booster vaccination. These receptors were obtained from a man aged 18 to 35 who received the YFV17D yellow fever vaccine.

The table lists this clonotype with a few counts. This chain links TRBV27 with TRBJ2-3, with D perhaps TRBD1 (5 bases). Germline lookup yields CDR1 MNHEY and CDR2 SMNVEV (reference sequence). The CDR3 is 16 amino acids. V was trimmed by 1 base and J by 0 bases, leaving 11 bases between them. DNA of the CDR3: TGTGCCAGCAGTTTATTGGGGCTTGGAAGCACAGATACGCAGTATTTT. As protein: CASSLLGLGSTDTQYF.

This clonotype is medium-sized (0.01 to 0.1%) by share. The CDR3: CASSGSGGYNEQFF. In DNA form, the CDR3 reads TGTGCCAGCAGTGGGAGCGGGGGATACAATGAGCAGTTCTTC. The chain carries TRBV9 and TRBJ2-1; 8 bases align to TRBD2. Trimming cost V 5 bases and J 4 bases; bases outside gene matches: 5. The germline gives CDR1 SGDLS, CDR2 YYNGEE. This CDR3 spans 14 amino acids.

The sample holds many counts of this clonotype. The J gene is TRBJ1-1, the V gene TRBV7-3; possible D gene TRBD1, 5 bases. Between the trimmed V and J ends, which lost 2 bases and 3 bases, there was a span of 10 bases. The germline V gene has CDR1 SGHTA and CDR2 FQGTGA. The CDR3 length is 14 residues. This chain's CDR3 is CASSLSDSYTEAFF. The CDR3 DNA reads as TGTGCCAGCAGCTTATCTGACAGTTACACTGAAGCTTTCTTT. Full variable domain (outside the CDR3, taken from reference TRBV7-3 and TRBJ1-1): GAGVSQTPSNKVTEKGKYVELRCDPISGHTALYWYRQSLGQGPEFLIYFQGTGAADDSGLPNDRFFAVRPEGSVSTLKIQRTERGDSAVYLCASSLSDSYTEAFFGQGTRLTVV.

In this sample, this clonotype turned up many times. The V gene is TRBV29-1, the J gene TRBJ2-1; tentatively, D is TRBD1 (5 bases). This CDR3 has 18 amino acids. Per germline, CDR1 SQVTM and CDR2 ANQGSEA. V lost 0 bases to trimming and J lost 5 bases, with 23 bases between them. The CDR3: CSVEDLYQDTSRNNEQFF. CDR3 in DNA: TGCAGCGTTGAAGACCTTTACCAGGACACAAGTCGTAACAATGAGCAGTTCTTC.

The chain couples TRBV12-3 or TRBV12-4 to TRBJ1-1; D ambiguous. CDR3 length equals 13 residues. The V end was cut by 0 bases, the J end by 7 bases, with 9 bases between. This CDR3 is CASSLALSREAFF. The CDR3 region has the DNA TGTGCCAGCAGTTTAGCGCTTAGTCGTGAAGCTTTCTTT.

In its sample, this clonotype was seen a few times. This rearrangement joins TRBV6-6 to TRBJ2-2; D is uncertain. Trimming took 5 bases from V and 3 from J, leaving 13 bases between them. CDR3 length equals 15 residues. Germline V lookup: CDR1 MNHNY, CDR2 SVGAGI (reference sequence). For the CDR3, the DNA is TGTGCCAGCAGTCCTGAGTGGGCCTACACCGGGGAGCTGTTTTTT. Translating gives CASSPEWAYTGELFF.

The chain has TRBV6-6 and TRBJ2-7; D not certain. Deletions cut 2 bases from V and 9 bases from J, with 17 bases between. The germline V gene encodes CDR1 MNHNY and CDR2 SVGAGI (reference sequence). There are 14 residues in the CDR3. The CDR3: CASSYRSYHGGQYV. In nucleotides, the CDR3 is TGTGCCAGCAGTTACAGGTCATACCATGGTGGGCAGTACGTC.